These 22 T cell receptor beta chains originate from one sample sequenced in a study of control samples from healthy donors and cancer patients. Assay used: immunoSEQ multiplex PCR; TCRdb lists only in-frame clones, some missing. Of a few hundred thousand clones in the sample, roughly 90% were seen once. The source material was PBMCs. Receptors were obtained from a man aged 35 to 55 with head and neck cancer.

CDR3 bases: TGCGCCAGCAGCCCGGAGGGACTAGCGGAGGGCAAGCAGTTCTTC. Translating gives CASSPEGLAEGKQFF. The chain couples TRBV5-1 to TRBJ2-1; 11 positions match TRBD2. The trim removed 4 bases at V and 11 bases at J, leaving 11 bases unmatched. The CDR3 is 15 amino acids. Germline V gives CDR1 SGHRS, CDR2 YFSETQ.

This chain joins TRBV9 and TRBJ2-5; TRBD1 aligns across 8 bases. This CDR3 has 17 amino acids. The J segment lost 8 bases and the V segment lost 5 bases, leaving 20 bases of the junction unmatched. Germline V gene data show CDR1 as SGDLS and CDR2 as YYNGEE. The DNA of the CDR3 is TGTGCCAGCAGTGGGGTTCAGGGGGCACCTTTTGGAGAAACCCAGTACTTC. It encodes CASSGVQGAPFGETQYF.

The chain uses TRBV7-2 and TRBJ2-5; perhaps TRBD1 as D (6 bases). Germline CDR1 reads SGHTA; CDR2 reads FQGNSA. V was cut by 5 bases and J by 1 base, with 11 bases left in between. There are 14 residues in the CDR3. CDR3 residues: CASSLDRSQETQYF. For the CDR3, the DNA is TGTGCCAGCAGCCTCGACAGGAGCCAAGAGACCCAGTACTTC.

J is TRBJ2-3 and V is TRBV30; D gene ambiguous. Germline CDR1 GTSNPN, CDR2 SVGIG (reference sequence). The CDR3 covers 14 residues. Trimming pared 3 bases from V and 2 bases from J, leaving 12 bases between. The DNA for the CDR3 is TGTGCCTGGAGCGAAACCGTTCTCACAGATACGCAGTATTTT. Amino acids: CAWSETVLTDTQYF.

The chain carries TRBV6-5 and TRBJ1-4; 11 positions match TRBD1. The CDR3 sequence is 16 residues long. Germline CDR1 reads MNHEY; CDR2 reads SVGAGI. J lost 8 bases, V lost 0 bases, and 5 bases had no gene match. CDR3 nucleotide sequence: TGTGCCAGCAGTTACTCTGGGACAGGGGGACAAGAAAAACTGTTTTTT. Its translation: CASSYSGTGGQEKLFF.

The chain joins TRBV30 to TRBJ1-3; 7 bases align to TRBD1. The junction had 6 bases not matched to a gene; V was cut back by 7 bases and J by 0 bases. The CDR3 is 14 amino acids. The V gene's germline CDR1 is GTSNPN and CDR2 SVGIG (reference sequence). CDR3 nucleotides: TGTGCCTTCGACAGGGATTTCTCTGGAAACACCATATATTTT. It yields the protein CAFDRDFSGNTIYF.

The chain couples TRBV4-2 to TRBJ2-7; weak D call: TRBD1 (5 bases). The V end was cut by 0 bases, the J end by 7 bases, with 16 bases between. The CDR3 runs 15 residues. Germline CDR1 LGHNA, CDR2 YNFKEQ. The CDR3 sequence: CASSQERQGRFEQYF. CDR3 DNA sequence: TGTGCCAGCAGCCAAGAGAGGCAGGGAAGGTTTGAGCAGTACTTC.

This chain uses TRBV4-3 with TRBJ2-7; no clear D. Trimming took off 0 bases at V and 7 bases at J, with 10 bases between the two ends. The germline gives CDR1 LGHNA, CDR2 YSLEER. CDR3 length: 13 amino acids. The CDR3 loop is CASSQDRRNEQYF. The DNA for the CDR3 is TGCGCCAGCAGCCAAGATCGTCGCAATGAGCAGTACTTC.

The chain links TRBV11-3 to TRBJ1-3; TRBD1 matches at 8 bases. Germline CDR1 SGHNT, CDR2 YENEEA. The junction had 6 bases not matched to a gene; V was cut back by 5 bases and J by 3 bases. The CDR3 contains 15 residues. This CDR3 reads CASSPGQGDGNTIYF. CDR3 bases: TGTGCCAGCAGCCCCGGACAGGGTGATGGAAACACCATATATTTT.

The chain recombines TRBV7-2 with TRBJ2-7; D possibly matches TRBD1 or TRBD2 (5 bases each). CDR3 size: 13 residues. Germline CDR1 is SGHTA and CDR2 is FQGNSA. Deletions cut 4 bases from V and 4 bases from J, with 11 bases between. For the CDR3, the DNA is TGTGCCAGCAGCTCCACATGGGGGTACGAGCAGTACTTC. Protein: CASSSTWGYEQYF.

The chain couples TRBV25-1 to TRBJ2-7, with D maybe TRBD2 (5 bases). This CDR3 spans 14 amino acids. Germline V gene lookup returns CDR1 MGHDK and CDR2 SYGVNS. With 2 bases removed from V and 2 bases from J, the gap between germline ends came to 10 bases. The CDR3 nucleotides read TGTGCCAGCAGTGAACGGGGTCCCACCTACGAGCAGTACTTC. It yields the protein CASSERGPTYEQYF.

This clone has a single count. This rearrangement joins TRBV6-1 to TRBJ2-2, with TRBD1 matching over 8 bases. The V gene's germline CDR1 is MNHNS and CDR2 SASEGT. The CDR3 length is 14 residues. V lost 10 bases and J lost 5; bases outside the gene matches: 9. The CDR3 region is CATRPDRETGELFF. The CDR3 nucleotides read TGTGCCACCCGACCGGACAGGGAGACCGGGGAGCTGTTTTTT.

V and J are TRBV27 and TRBJ1-2; 9 positions match TRBD1. Germline CDR1 is MNHEY and CDR2 is SMNVEV (reference sequence). This CDR3 has 12 amino acids. The ends lost 7 bases at V and 7 bases at J; junction bases unmatched: 4. CDR3 loop: CASKTGGGGYTF. CDR3 bases: TGTGCCAGCAAGACAGGGGGGGGTGGCTACACCTTC.

The chain recombines TRBV5-1 with TRBJ2-3; 7 bases align to TRBD1. Germline-derived CDR1 and CDR2 are SGHRS and YFSETQ. This CDR3 is 14 amino acids long. The trim removed 0 bases at V and 5 bases at J, leaving 3 bases unmatched. The CDR3 region has the DNA TGCGCCAGCAGCTTGGTTAGGGGGCAAGATACGCAGTATTTT. As protein: CASSLVRGQDTQYF.

J is TRBJ2-4 and V is TRBV14, with a possible D match to TRBD1 (5 bases). This CDR3 region has 15 residues. V lost 0 bases and J lost 5, with 11 bases in between. Germline V gene lookup returns CDR1 SGHDN and CDR2 FVKESK. The CDR3 is CASSQDQGGENIQYF. The CDR3 coding sequence is TGTGCCAGCAGCCAAGACCAGGGTGGAGAAAACATTCAGTACTTC.

The V and J genes are TRBV7-2 and TRBJ1-5, with D possibly matching TRBD1 (5 bases). Per the germline V gene, CDR1 is SGHTA and CDR2 is FQGNSA. The length of the CDR3 is 13 residues. The V and J ends lost 1 base and 7 bases respectively, with 8 bases between them. The CDR3: CASSLGGQQPQHF. Written as DNA, the CDR3 is TGTGCCAGCAGCTTAGGGGGCCAGCAGCCCCAGCATTTT.

As for this clone: This CDR3 is also generated by other DNA sequences in the sample. CDR3 protein: CASSPGQGPYEQYF. The CDR3 nucleotides read TGTGCCAGCAGCCCCGGACAGGGCCCCTACGAGCAGTACTTC. The chain uses TRBV3-1 (or the pseudogene TRBV3-2) and TRBJ2-7, with 8 nucleotides matching TRBD1. Losses at the gene ends were 4 bases for V and 2 bases for J; bases not matched to a gene: 4. This CDR3 has 14 amino acids. Germline CDR1 and CDR2: LGHDT and YNNKEL (reference sequence).

The chain is built from TRBV4-2 and TRBJ2-7; D is ambiguous. Trimming pared 0 bases from V and 3 bases from J, leaving 15 bases between. This CDR3 comprises 16 residues. CDR1 is LGHNA, CDR2 YNFKEQ, per germline. CDR3 nucleotides: TGTGCCAGCAGCCAAGAAGGCACGGCAGTCAACTACGAGCAGTACTTC. It translates to CASSQEGTAVNYEQYF.

V usage is TRBV6-2 or TRBV6-3 and J usage is TRBJ1-6, with D possibly TRBD1 on 5 matching bases. CDR1 MNHEY and CDR2 SVGEGT come from the germline V gene. Between the trimmed V and J ends, which lost 0 bases and 0 bases, there was a span of 12 bases. This CDR3 is built from 18 residues. The CDR3 is CASSYSIRQSSYNSPLHF. The DNA of the CDR3 is TGTGCCAGCAGTTACTCGATCCGACAGAGCTCCTATAATTCACCCCTCCACTTT.

The chain links TRBV9 to TRBJ1-6; TRBD1 aligns across 10 bases. This CDR3 comprises 16 residues. CDR1 SGDLS and CDR2 YYNGEE come from the germline V gene. After removal of 3 bases from V and 7 bases from J, the junction contained 7 bases not matched to a gene. CDR3 sequence reads: CASSAPGQGSNSPLHF. Written as DNA, the CDR3 is TGTGCCAGCAGCGCACCGGGACAGGGGAGCAATTCACCCCTCCACTTT.

The chain joins TRBV27 to TRBJ2-1; 7 bases line up with TRBD1. CDR3 length: 16 amino acids. CDR1 and CDR2 (germline): MNHEY, SMNVEV (reference sequence). V shed 7 bases, J shed 6 bases, and the junction held 15 bases outside the gene matches. The chain's CDR3 is CASNLGGQLSRNEQFF. Written as DNA, the CDR3 is TGTGCCAGCAACTTAGGGGGACAGCTCAGCCGCAATGAGCAGTTCTTC.

This chain connects TRBV29-1 to TRBJ1-1; D ambiguous. The CDR3 consists of 12 residues. The germline CDR1 and CDR2 sequences are SQVTM and ANQGSEA. Trimming shortened V by 3 bases and J by 4 bases, and 9 bases separated the two germline ends. Written as DNA, the CDR3 is TGCAGCGTTGATGGGGTGGGCACTGAAGCTTTCTTT. Encoded protein: CSVDGVGTEAFF.